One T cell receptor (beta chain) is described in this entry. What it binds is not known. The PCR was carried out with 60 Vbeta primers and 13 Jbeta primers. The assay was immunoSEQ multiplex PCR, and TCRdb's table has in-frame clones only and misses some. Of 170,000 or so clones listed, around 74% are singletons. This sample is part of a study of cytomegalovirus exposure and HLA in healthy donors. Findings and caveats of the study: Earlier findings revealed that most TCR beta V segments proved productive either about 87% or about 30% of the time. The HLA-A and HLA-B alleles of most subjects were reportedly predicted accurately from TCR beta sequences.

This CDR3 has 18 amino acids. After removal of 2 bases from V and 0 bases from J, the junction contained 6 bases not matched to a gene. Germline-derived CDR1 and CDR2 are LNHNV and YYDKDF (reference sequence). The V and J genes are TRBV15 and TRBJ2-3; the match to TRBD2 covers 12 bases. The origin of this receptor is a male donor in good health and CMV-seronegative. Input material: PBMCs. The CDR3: CATSRSRTSGASTDTQYF. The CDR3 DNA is TGTGCCACCAGCAGATCCCGGACTAGCGGGGCTAGCACAGATACGCAGTATTTT.